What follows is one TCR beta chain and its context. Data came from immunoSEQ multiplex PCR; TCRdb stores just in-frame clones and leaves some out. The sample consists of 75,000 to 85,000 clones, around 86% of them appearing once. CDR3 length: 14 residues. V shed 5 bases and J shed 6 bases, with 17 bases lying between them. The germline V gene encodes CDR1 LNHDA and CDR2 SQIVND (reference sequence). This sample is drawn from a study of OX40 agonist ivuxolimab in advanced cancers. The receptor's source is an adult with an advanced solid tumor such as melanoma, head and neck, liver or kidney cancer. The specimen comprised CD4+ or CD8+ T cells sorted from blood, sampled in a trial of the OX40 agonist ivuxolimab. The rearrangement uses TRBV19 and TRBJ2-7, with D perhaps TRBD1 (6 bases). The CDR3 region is CASSGTTGLREQYF. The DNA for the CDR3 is TGTGCCAGTAGTGGAACGACAGGTCTTCGCGAGCAGTACTTC.